The 6 T cell receptor beta chains listed next were all sequenced from one sample in a study of blood T cell repertoires in COVID-19. Data came from immunoSEQ multiplex PCR; TCRdb stores just in-frame clones and leaves some out. The table includes 65,000 to 85,000 clones, more than 70% detected once. Sequenced input: peripheral blood. The receptors stem from a human donor in a cohort sampled during active COVID-19.

The chain recombines TRBV5-1 with TRBJ1-1; D gene uncertain. The germline CDR1 and CDR2 sequences are SGHRS and YFSETQ. There are 15 residues in the CDR3. V lost 2 bases and J lost 5, with 16 bases in between. The CDR3 protein is CASSLALRGETEAFF. In nucleotides, the CDR3 is TGCGCCAGCAGCTTAGCACTCCGCGGGGAGACTGAAGCTTTCTTT.

The CDR3 DNA follows: TGTGCCAGCAGTTTATGGGGGGCGAGTAGCAATCAGCCCCAGCATTTT. It encodes CASSLWGASSNQPQHF. The chain is built from TRBV28 and TRBJ1-5; D is possibly TRBD1 (6 bases). Germline lookup yields CDR1 MDHEN and CDR2 SYDVKM. The CDR3 runs 16 residues. The V end was cut by 0 bases, the J end by 0 bases, with 9 bases between.

The chain links TRBV29-1 to TRBJ2-2; TRBD1 is a possible D gene (5 bases). V lost 4 bases and J 5 bases, leaving 8 bases between the germline ends. Germline V gene lookup returns CDR1 SQVTM and CDR2 ANQGSEA. This CDR3 has 12 residues. The CDR3: CSVGRGTGELFF. The CDR3 region has the DNA TGCAGCGTTGGTAGGGGAACCGGGGAGCTGTTTTTT.

This chain uses TRBV2 with TRBJ2-2; a possible D gene is TRBD2 (5 bases). CDR3 length equals 15 residues. The germline V gene encodes CDR1 SNHLY and CDR2 FYNNEI. With 6 bases removed from V and 4 bases from J, the gap between germline ends came to 15 bases. CDR3 bases: TGTGCCAGCAGCGGTTACGGGATGGGCACCGGGGAGCTGTTTTTT. Translated, it gives CASSGYGMGTGELFF.

The rearrangement joins TRBV4-1 to TRBJ2-1, with 7 bases matching TRBD2. V shed 3 bases and J 5 bases; nucleotides not matched to a gene: 10. Germline loops: CDR1 MGHRA, CDR2 YSYEKL. The CDR3 consists of 16 residues. CDR3 region: CASSQGRASANNEQFF. The CDR3 nucleotides read TGCGCCAGCAGCCAGGGGAGGGCTAGCGCCAACAATGAGCAGTTCTTC.

V and J are TRBV18 and TRBJ1-5, with TRBD1 matching 7 bases. Germline V gives CDR1 KGHSH, CDR2 LQKENI. The CDR3 is 16 residues long. Trimming cost V 4 bases and J 0 bases; bases outside gene matches: 6. The CDR3 nucleotides are TGTGCCAGCTCACTGGGGACAGCTGATAGCAATCAGCCCCAGCATTTT. The encoded protein is CASSLGTADSNQPQHF.